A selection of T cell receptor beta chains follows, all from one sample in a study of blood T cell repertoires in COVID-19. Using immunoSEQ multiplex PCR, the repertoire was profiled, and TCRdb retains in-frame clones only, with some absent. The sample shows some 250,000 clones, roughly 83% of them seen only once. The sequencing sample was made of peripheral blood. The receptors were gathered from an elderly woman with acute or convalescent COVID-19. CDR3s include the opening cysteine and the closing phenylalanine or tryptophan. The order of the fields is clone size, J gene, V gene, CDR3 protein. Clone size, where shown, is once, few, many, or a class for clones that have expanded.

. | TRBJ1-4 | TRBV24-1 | CATSAAGRNEKLFF
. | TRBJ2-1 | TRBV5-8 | CASSQGQGAHEQFF
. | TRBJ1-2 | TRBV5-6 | CASSLGGALLNYGYTF
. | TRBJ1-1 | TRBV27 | CASSPINTGVTEAFF
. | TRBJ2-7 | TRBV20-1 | CSASRDRRPYEQYF
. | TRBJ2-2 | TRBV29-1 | CSVEDRTGNTGELFF
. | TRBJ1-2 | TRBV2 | CASSRDFGYTF
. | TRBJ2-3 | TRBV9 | CASSVGTGWGFTDTQYF
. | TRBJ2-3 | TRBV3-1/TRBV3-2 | CASSQDVASGGLRDTQYF
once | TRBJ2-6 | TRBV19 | CASGDPGQGGFGANVLTF
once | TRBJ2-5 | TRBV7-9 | CASSLALTQQETQYF
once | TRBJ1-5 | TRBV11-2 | CASSLGVINQPQHF
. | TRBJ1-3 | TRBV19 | CASSPPRRGGNTIYF
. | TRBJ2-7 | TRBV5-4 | CASSLAREVAEQYF
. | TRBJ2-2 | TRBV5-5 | CASSSSYRGIGDTGELFF
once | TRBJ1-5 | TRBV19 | CASSTQGDVNQPQHF